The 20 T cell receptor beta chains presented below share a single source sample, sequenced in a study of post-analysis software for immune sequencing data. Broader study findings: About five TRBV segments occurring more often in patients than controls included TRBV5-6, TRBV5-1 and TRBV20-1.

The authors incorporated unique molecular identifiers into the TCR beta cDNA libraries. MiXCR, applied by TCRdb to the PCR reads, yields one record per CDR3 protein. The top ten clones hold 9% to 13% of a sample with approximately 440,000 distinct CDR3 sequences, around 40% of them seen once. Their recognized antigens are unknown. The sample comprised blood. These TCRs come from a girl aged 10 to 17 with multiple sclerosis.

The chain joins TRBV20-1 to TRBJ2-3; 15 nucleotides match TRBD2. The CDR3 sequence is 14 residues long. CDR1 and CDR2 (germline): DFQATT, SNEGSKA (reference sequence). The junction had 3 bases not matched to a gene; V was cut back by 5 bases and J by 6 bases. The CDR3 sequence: CSAGLAGGRDTQYF. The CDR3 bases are TGCAGTGCTGGACTAGCGGGAGGGCGCGATACGCAGTATTTT.

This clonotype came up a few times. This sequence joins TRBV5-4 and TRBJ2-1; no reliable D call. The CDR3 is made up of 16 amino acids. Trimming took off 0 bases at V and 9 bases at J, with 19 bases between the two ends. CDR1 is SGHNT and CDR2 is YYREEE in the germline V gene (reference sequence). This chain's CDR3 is CASSLAAALAGTEQFF. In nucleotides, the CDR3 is TGTGCCAGCAGCTTGGCTGCGGCTTTAGCCGGCACTGAGCAGTTCTTC.

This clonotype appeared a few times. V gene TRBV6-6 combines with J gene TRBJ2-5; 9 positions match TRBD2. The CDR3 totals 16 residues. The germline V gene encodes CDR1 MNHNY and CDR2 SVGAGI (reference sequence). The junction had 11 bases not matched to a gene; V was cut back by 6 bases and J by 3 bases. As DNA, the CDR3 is TGTGCCAGCAGGCTGGAGGCTATAGCGGGAGAAGAGACCCAGTACTTC. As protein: CASRLEAIAGEETQYF.

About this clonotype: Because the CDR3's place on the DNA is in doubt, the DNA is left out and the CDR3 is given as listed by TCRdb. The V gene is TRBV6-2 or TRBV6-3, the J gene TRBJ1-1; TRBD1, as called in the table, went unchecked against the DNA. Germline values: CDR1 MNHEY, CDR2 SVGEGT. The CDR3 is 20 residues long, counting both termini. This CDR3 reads CASSYVREQFFGPGGTEAFF.

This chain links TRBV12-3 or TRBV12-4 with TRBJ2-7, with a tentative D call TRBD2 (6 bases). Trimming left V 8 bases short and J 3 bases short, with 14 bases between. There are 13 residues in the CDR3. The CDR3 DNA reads TGTGCCAGCGCAATAGCGGAGGTCTACGAGCAGTACTTC. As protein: CASAIAEVYEQYF.

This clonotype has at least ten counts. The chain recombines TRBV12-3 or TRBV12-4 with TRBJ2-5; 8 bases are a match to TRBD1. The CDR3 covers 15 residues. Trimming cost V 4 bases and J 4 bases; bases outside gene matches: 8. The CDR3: CASSSRTGWTETQYF. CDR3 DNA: TGTGCCAGCAGTTCGAGGACAGGGTGGACAGAGACCCAGTACTTC.

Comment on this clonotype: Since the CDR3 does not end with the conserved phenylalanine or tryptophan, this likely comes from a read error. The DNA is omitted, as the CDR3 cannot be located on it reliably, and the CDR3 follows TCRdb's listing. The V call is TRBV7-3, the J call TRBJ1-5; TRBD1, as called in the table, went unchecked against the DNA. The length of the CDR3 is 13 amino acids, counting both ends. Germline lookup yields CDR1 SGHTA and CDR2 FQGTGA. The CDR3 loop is CASSLDINQPQHL.

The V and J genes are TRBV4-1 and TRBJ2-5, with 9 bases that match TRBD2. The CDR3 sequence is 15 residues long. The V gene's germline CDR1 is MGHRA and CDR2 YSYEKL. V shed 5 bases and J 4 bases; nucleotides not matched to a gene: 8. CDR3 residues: CASSGIAGEGETQYF. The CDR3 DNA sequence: TGCGCCAGCAGCGGGATAGCGGGAGAAGGAGAGACCCAGTACTTC.

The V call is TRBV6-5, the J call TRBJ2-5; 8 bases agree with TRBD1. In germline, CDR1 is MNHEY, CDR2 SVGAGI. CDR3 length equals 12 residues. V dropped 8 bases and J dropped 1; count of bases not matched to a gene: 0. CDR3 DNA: TGTGCCAGCCAGGGGGCCCAAGAGACCCAGTACTTC. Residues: CASQGAQETQYF.

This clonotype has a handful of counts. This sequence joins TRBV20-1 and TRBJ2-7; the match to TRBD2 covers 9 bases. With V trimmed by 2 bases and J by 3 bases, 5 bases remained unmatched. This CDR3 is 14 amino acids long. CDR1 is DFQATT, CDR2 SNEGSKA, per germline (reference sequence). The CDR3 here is CSARKREAHYEQYF. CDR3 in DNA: TGCAGTGCTAGAAAGCGGGAGGCCCACTACGAGCAGTACTTC.

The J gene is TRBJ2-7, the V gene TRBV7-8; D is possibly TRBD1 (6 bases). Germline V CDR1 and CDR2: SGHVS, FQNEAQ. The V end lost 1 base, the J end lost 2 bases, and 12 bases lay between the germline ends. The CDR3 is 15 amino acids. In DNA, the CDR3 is TGTGCCAGCAGCTTAGAGGGGGATTTGCCCTACGAGCAGTACTTC. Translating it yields CASSLEGDLPYEQYF.

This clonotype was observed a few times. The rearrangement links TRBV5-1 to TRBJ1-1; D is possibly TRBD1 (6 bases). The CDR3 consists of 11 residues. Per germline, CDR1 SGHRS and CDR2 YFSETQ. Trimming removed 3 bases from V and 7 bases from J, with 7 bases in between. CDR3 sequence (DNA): TGCGCCAGCAGCTCACAGGGTGAAGCTTTCTTT. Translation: CASSSQGEAFF.

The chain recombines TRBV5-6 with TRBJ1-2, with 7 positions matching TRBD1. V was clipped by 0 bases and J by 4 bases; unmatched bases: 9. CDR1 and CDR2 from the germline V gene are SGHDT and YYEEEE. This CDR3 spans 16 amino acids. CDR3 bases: TGTGCCAGCAGCTTGGTTCTGGCGGGACAGTTCTATGGCTACACCTTC. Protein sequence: CASSLVLAGQFYGYTF. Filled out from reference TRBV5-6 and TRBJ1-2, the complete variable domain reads DAGVTQSPTHLIKTRGQQVTLRCSPKSGHDTVSWYQQALGQGPQFIFQYYEEEERQRGNFPDRFSGHQFPNYSSELNVNALLLGDSALYLCASSLVLAGQFYGYTFGSGTRLTVV.

CDR3 bases: TGTGCCAGCAGCCCACCGGGCCTGGGGTATGGCTACACCTTC. Translated, it gives CASSPPGLGYGYTF. This rearrangement joins TRBV5-4 to TRBJ1-2; D uncertain. Germline CDR1 SGHNT, CDR2 YYREEE (reference sequence). The CDR3 is made up of 14 amino acids. Deletions cut 4 bases from V and 5 bases from J, with 15 bases between.

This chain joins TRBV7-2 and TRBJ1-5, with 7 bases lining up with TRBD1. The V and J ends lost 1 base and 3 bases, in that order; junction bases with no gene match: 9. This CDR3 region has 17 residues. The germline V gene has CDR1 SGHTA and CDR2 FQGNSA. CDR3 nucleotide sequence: TGTGCCAGCAGCTTAGATAGGGGGCAAATGGTCAATCAGCCCCAGCATTTT. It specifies CASSLDRGQMVNQPQHF. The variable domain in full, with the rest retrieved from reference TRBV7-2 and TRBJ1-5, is GAGVSQSPSNKVTEKGKDVELRCDPISGHTALYWYRQSLGQGLEFLIYFQGNSAPDKSGLPSDRFSAERTGGSVSTLTIQRTQQEDSAVYLCASSLDRGQMVNQPQHFGDGTRLSIL.

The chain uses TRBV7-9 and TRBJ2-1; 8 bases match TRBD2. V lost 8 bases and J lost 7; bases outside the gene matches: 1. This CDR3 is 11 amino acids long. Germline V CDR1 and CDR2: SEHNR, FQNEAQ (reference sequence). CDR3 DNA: TGTGCCAGCGCGGGAGGAAATGAGCAGTTCTTC. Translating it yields CASAGGNEQFF.

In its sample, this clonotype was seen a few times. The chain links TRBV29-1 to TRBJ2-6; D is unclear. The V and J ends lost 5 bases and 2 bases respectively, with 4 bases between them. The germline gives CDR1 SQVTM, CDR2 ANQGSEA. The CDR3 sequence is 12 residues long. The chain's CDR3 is CSVMAGANVLTF. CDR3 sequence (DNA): TGCAGCGTTATGGCTGGGGCCAACGTCCTGACTTTC. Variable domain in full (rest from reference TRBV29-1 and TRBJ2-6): SAVISQKPSRDICQRGTSLTIQCQVDSQVTMMFWYRQQPGQSLTLIATANQGSEATYESGFVIDKFPISRPNLTFSTLTVSNMSPEDSSIYLCSVMAGANVLTFGAGSRLTVL.

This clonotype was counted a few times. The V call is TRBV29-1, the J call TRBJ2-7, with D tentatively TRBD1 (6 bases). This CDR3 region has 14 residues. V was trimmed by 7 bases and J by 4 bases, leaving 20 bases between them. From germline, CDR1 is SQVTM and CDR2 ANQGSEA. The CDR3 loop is CSASRGGAPYEQYF. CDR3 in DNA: TGCAGCGCGTCAAGAGGGGGAGCTCCTTACGAGCAGTACTTC.

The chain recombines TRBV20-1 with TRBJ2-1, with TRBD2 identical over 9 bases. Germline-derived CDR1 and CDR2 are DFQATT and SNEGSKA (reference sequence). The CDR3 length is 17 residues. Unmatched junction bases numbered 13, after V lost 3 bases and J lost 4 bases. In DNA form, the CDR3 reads TGCAGTGCTAGTTTCATTCCGGCGGGAGGGCCTTACAATGAGCAGTTCTTC. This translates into CSASFIPAGGPYNEQFF.

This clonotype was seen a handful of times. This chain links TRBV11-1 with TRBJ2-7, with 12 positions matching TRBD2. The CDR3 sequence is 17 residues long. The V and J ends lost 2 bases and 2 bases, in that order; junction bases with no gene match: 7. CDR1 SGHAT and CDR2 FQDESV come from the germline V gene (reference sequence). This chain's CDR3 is CASSLKSGLAGTYEQYF. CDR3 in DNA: TGTGCCAGCAGCTTAAAATCAGGACTAGCGGGAACCTACGAGCAGTACTTC.